This T cell receptor (beta chain) was observed in a study of blood T cell repertoires in COVID-19 (dated by TCRdb to 2018 to 2021). With regard to the full study: Samples from collaborators originated in the United States, Italy and Spain and spanned both the acute and convalescent phases of COVID-19. Subjects who had been exposed to COVID-19, were actively infected with it, or had recovered from it provided the deeply sampled blood TCRbeta repertoires that made up the dataset. The material from the prospective study consisted of cDNA or gDNA derived from T cells, B-cell-depleted T cells, or PBMCs. Where available, HLA class I and class II types were taken from metadata supplied by the sample provider and were not determined by assay-based typing. Samples came from the ongoing ImmuneRACE study (first 160 participants) plus 1,254 subjects from 6 global collaborators. Nearly every sample came with metadata listing a de-identified subject ID, COVID-19 status, age in years and sex. The repertoires were made available in a free public database intended to serve as a resource for research on the immune response to SARS-CoV-2.

The cysteine opens and the phenylalanine closes a CDR3 of 17 amino acids. Only the CDR3 region is kept as DNA, spanning 51 bases read in frame from base 1. Looking up the germline V gene yields CDR1 SGDLS and CDR2 YYNGEE. V and J are trimmed by 3 bases and 5 bases, and the gene matches miss 15 bases of the junction. TCRbeta CDR3 regions were amplified from genomic DNA using the immunoSEQ Assay, a bias-controlled multiplex PCR. From the authors' description of their analysis: The number of nucleated cells in each sample was estimated from the amplification of reference gene primers within the assay. To quantify the absolute abundance of each unique TCRbeta CDR3 rearrangement, sequence reads were collapsed and filtered. Productive Simpson clonality was computed per sample as the square root of Simpson's diversity index over productive rearrangements. Sourced from immuneACCESS, this table was stored by TCRdb with only in-frame sequences that have V and J called. A share of the clones is absent; for the studies checked, an unresolved V gene accounts for under half, and the remainder has no known explanation. V and J calls and clone size are given by that table; D and trimming were obtained from the DNA. The sample table records about 55,000 clones; 65% to 90% of these occur just once. Of the sample, approximately 11% is held by the ten largest clones.

Whole blood was collected in K2EDTA tubes by collaborating institutions according to the institutions' own protocols. For TCRbeta analysis, collaborator samples were shipped as frozen whole blood, as isolated PBMCs, or as DNA extracted from either sample type. A remark on this clone: The target of this receptor is not known. The record has no base qualities; no much larger clone is one base away.

What the authors observed across the whole study: The amount of clinical and demographic metadata varied by source and participant and was provided uncurated.

This TCR came from a human donor in a cohort sampled during active COVID-19. The V gene is TRBV9 and the J gene is TRBJ2-5, with 8 central nucleotides matching TRBD2. Material for sequencing was peripheral blood. The nucleotide sequence is TGTGCCAGCAGCGCATCATCATGGGGCGGGAGGAGGGAGACCCAGTACTTC. Its protein product is CASSASSWGGRRETQYF.